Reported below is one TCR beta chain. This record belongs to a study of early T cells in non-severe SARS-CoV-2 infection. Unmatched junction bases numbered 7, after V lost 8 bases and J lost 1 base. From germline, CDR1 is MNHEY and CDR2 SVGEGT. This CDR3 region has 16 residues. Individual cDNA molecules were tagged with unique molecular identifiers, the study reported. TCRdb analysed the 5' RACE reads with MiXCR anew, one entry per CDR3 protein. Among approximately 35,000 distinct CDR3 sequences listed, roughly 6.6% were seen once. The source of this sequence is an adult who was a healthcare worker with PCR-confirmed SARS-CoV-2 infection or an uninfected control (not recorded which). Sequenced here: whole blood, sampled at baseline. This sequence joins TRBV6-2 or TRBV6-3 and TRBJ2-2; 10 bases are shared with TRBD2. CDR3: CASGFSSGRNTGELFF. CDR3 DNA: TGTGCCAGCGGATTTTCTAGCGGGAGGAACACCGGGGAGCTGTTTTTT.